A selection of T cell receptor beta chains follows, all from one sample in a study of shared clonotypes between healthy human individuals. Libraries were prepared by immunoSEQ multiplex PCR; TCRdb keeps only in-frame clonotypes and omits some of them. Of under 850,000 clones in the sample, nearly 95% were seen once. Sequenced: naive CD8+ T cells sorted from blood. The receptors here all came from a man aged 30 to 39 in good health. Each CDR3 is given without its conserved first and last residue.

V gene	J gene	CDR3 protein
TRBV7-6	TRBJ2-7	ASSLEAGNYEQY
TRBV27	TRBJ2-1	ASSLTRAAFSYNEQF
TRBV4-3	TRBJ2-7	ASSAAQGQTYEQY
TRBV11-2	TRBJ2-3	ASSHPPRPTY
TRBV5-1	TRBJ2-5	ASSLAGGTQETQY
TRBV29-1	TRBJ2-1	SVDWNEQF
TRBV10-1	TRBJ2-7	ASSESSRAYEQY
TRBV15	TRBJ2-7	ATSRDQLRTEISYEQY
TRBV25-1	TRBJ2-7	ASSEIGQSYEQY
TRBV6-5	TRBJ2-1	ASSYSAGPYNEQF
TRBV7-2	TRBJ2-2	ASSRVSGRAPTGELF
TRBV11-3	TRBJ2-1	ASSLQGQGEPRQF
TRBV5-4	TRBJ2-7	ASSPGLAGGIYEQY
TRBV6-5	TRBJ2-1	ASKDSEDPYNEQF
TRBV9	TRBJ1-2	ASSTRGQGYGYT
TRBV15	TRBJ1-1	ATSNRGWNTEAF
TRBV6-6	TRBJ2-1	ASIRGNEQF
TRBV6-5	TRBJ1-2	ASSLSPGGGYT
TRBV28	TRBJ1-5	ASNELRQGRGRVDQPQH
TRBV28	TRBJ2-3	ASSSWTRRSTDTQY
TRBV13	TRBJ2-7	ASSRRDGDYEQY
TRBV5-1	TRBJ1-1	ASSLAGGPEAF
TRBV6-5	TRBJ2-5	ASSTQGGETQY
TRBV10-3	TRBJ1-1	AISVAGVGTEAF
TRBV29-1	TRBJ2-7	SVEEGTSSYEQY
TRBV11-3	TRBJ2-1	ASSLDWGLAGDNGQF
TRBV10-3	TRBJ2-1	AISESLSLRGQF
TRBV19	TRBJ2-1	ASSISMSFNNEQF
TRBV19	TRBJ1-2	ASSMSWQEPNYGYT
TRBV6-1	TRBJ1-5	ASSDNQPQH
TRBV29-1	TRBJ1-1	SVVRGTEAF
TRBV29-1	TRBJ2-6	SVDDRGTSGANVLT
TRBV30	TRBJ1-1	AWSVPGSTEAF
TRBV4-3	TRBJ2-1	ASSQLLAEYNEQF
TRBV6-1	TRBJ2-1	ASRDPGNEQF
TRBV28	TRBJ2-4	ASSPRMGMIAKNIQY
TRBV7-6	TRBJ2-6	ASSRHLPTEVFGANVLT
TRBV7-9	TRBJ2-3	ASSSGTSGRSDTQY
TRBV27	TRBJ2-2	ASRQGPNTGELF
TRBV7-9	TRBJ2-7	ASSYGNEQY
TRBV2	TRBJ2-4	ASSDIEAVRAKNIQY
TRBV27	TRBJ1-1	ASSFRGANTEAF